This T cell receptor (beta chain) was profiled in a study of blood T cell repertoires in COVID-19 (TCRdb year 2020). Background on the whole study: Samples covering the acute and convalescent phases of COVID-19 were provided by collaborators in the United States, Italy and Spain. Samples came from the ongoing ImmuneRACE study (first 160 participants) plus 1,254 subjects from 6 global collaborators. The repertoires were released in a freely available public database intended as a resource for research on the immune response to SARS-CoV-2. Sample metadata almost always included a de-identified subject ID, COVID-19 status, age in years and sex. The prospective study material was composed of cDNA or gDNA derived from T cells, B-cell-depleted T cells, or PBMCs. Where available, HLA class I and class II types were obtained from metadata supplied by the sample provider rather than from assay-based typing. Subjects who had been exposed to COVID-19, were actively infected with it, or had recovered from it provided the deeply sampled blood TCRbeta repertoires that made up the dataset.

Turning to this clone: Its antigen is still unknown. No quality values exist for individual bases; no much larger clone is one base distant.

One collaborating source in Seattle enrolled patients during active infection and followed them longitudinally through the course of disease. Whole blood was collected in K2EDTA tubes by collaborating institutions according to the institutions' own protocols. For TCRbeta analysis, collaborator samples were shipped as frozen whole blood, as isolated PBMCs, or as DNA extracted from either sample type. TCRbeta CDR3 regions were amplified from genomic DNA using the immunoSEQ Assay, a bias-controlled multiplex PCR. For the original study's pipeline: Nucleated cell counts per sample were estimated from amplification of reference gene primers within the assay. To quantify the absolute abundance of each unique TCRbeta CDR3 rearrangement, sequence reads were collapsed and filtered. Productive Simpson clonality was computed per sample as the square root of Simpson's diversity index over productive rearrangements. Held by TCRdb, this immuneACCESS table contains in-frame sequences only and omits some clones. Under half of the omission traces to an unresolved V gene where checked; the cause of the rest is unknown. The V and J calls and clone size are taken from that table; D and trimming were inferred from the DNA. This sample holds 300,000 to 350,000 clones; around nine tenths were observed only once. The ten largest clones add up to roughly 6.8% of the sample.

Study-level results and caveats: How much clinical and demographic metadata was included differed by source and by participant, and the metadata was provided uncurated.

The TCR originated in a woman aged 25 to 39 with COVID-19, enrolled during active disease. The sample comprised peripheral blood.

The bases are TGTGCCAGCAGCGGGATCCTCACCACCACAACTAATGAAAAACTGTTTTTT. This sequence encodes CASSGILTTTTNEKLFF. In this chain, TRBV2 is recombined with TRBJ1-4; no confident D gene assignment can be made. Looking up the germline V gene yields CDR1 SNHLY and CDR2 FYNNEI. V lost 6 bases and J lost 0 bases; the stretch between them is 17 bases long. The CDR3 holds 17 amino acids from the cysteine to the phenylalanine. The DNA shown is the 51-base CDR3, in frame from base 1.